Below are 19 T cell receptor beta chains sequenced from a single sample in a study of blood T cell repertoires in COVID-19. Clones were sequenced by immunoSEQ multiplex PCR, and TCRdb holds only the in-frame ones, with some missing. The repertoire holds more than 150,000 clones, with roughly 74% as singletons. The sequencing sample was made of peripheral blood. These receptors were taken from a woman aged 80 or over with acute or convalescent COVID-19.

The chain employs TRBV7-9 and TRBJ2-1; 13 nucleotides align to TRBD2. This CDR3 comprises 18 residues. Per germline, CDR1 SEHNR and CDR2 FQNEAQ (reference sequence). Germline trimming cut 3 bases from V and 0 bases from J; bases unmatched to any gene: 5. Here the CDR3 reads CASSFGTSGTTSYNEQFF. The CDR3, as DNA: TGTGCCAGCAGCTTCGGGACTAGCGGGACAACCTCCTACAATGAGCAGTTCTTC.

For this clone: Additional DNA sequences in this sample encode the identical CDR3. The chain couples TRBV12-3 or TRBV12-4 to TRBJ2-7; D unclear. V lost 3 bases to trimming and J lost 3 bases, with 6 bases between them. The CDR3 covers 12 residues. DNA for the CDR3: TGTGCCAGCAGTTTCTCAGACTACGAGCAGTACTTC. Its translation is CASSFSDYEQYF.

CDR3 bases: TGTGCCTGGAGTGTAAGCCCTAACACCGGGGAGCTGTTTTTT. Translating it yields CAWSVSPNTGELFF. This rearrangement joins TRBV30 to TRBJ2-2; D gene unclear. This CDR3 has 14 residues. Between the trimmed V and J ends, which lost 0 bases and 2 bases, there was a span of 7 bases. Per germline, CDR1 GTSNPN and CDR2 SVGIG (reference sequence).

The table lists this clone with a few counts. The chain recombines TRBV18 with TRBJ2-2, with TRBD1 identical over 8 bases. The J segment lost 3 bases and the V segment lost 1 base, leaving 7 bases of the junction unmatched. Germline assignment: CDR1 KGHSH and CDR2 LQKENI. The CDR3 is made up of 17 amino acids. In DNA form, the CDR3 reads TGTGCCAGCTCACCACTCCGGCAGGGGGCTTACACCGGGGAGCTGTTTTTT. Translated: CASSPLRQGAYTGELFF.

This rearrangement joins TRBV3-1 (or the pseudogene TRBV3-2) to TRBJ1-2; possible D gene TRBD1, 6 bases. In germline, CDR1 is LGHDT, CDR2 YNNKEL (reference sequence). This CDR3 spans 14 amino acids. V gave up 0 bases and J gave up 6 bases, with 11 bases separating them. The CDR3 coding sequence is TGTGCCAGCAGCCAAGATCAAGGGGGAAATGGCTACACCTTC. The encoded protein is CASSQDQGGNGYTF.

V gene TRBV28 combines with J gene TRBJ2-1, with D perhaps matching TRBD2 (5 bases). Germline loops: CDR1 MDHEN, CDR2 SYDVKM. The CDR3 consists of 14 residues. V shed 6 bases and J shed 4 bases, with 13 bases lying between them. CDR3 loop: CASRSRATYNEQFF. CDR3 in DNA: TGTGCCAGCAGGTCGAGGGCCACGTACAATGAGCAGTTCTTC.

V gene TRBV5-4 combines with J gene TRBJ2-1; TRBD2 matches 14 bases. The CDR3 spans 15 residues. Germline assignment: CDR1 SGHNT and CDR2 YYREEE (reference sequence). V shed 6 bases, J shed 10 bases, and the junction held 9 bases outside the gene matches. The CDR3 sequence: CASTRGLAGEGEQFF. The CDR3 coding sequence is TGTGCCAGCACTCGGGGACTAGCGGGAGAGGGAGAGCAGTTCTTC.

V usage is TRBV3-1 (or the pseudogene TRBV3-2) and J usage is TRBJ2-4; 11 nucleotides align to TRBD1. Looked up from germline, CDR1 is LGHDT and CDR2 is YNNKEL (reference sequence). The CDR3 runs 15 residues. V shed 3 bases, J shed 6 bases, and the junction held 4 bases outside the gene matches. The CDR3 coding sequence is TGTGCCAGCAGCCAGCTTGGGACAGGGGGAAACATTCAGTACTTC. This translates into CASSQLGTGGNIQYF.

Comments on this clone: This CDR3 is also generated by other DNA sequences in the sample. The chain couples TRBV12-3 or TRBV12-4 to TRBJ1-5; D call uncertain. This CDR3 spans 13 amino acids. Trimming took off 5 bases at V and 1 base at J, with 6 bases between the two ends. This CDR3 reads CASSLQSNQPQHF. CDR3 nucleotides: TGTGCCAGCAGTCTCCAGAGCAATCAGCCCCAGCATTTT.

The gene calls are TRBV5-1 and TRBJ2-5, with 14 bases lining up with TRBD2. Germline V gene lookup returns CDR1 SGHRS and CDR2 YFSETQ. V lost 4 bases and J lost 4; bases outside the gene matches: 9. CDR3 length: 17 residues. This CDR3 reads CASSLRPGLAGVETQYF. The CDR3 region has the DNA TGCGCCAGCAGCCTGCGCCCGGGACTAGCGGGAGTAGAGACCCAGTACTTC.

The CDR3 DNA sequence: TGCAGCGTAAGGACAGGCAATCAGCCCCAGCATTTT. Protein product: CSVRTGNQPQHF. The rearrangement joins TRBV29-1 to TRBJ1-5; D might be TRBD1 (6 bases). Trimming pared 6 bases from V and 2 bases from J, leaving 8 bases between. Germline V gene lookup returns CDR1 SQVTM and CDR2 ANQGSEA. The CDR3 totals 12 residues.

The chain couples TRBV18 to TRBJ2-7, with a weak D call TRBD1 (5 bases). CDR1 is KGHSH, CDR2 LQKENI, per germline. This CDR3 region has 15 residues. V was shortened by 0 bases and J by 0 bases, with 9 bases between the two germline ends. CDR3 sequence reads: CASSPPRTFSYEQYF. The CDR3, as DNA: TGTGCCAGCTCACCACCACGGACATTCTCCTACGAGCAGTACTTC.

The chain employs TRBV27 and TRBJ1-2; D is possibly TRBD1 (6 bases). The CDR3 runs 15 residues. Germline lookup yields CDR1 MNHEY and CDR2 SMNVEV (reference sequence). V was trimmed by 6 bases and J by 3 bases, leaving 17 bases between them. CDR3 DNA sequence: TGTGCCAGCAGACCCACAGGGCTGGGGGACTATGGCTACACCTTC. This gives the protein CASRPTGLGDYGYTF.

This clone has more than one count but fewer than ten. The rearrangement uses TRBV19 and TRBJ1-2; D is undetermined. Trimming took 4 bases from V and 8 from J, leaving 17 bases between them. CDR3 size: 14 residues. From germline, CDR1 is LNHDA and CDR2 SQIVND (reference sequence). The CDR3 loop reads CASSTPPKSGGYTF. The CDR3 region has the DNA TGTGCCAGTAGTACCCCCCCCAAGTCCGGGGGCTACACCTTC. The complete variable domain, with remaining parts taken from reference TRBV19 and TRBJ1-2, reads DGGITQSPKYLFRKEGQNVTLSCEQNLNHDAMYWYRQDPGQGLRLIYYSQIVNDFQKGDIAEGYSVSREKKESFPLTVTSAQKNPTAFYLCASSTPPKSGGYTFGSGTRLTVV.

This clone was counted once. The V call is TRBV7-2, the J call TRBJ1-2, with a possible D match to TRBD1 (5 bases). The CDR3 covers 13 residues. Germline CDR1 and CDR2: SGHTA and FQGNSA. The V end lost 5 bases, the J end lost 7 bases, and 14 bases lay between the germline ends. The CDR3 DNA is TGTGCCAGCAGCCCGACGACAGCAGGTGGCTACACCTTC. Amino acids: CASSPTTAGGYTF.

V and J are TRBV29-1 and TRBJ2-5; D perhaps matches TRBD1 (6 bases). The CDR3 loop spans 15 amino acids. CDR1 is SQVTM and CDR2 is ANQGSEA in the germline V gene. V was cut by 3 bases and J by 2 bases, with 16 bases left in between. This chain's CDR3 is CSVDADRLAQETQYF. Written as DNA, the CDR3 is TGCAGCGTTGATGCTGACAGGCTGGCGCAAGAGACCCAGTACTTC.

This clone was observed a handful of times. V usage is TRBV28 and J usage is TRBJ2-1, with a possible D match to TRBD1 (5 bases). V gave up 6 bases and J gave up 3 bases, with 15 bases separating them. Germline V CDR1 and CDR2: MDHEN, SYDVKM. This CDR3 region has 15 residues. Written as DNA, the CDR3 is TGTGCCAGCAGCCGACAGTTCACAAGCTACAATGAGCAGTTCTTC. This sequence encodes CASSRQFTSYNEQFF.

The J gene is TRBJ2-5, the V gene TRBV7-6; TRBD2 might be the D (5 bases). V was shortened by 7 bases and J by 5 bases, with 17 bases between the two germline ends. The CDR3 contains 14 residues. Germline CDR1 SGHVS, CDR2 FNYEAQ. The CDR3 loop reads CASTLHGPGETQYF. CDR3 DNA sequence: TGTGCCAGCACCCTCCACGGGCCGGGGGAGACCCAGTACTTC.

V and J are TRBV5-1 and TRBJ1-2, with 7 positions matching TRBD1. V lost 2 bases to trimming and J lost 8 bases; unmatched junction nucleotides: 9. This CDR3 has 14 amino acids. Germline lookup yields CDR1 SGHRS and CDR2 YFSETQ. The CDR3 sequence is CASSLTTGEEGYTF. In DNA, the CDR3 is TGCGCCAGCAGCTTAACAACAGGGGAGGAAGGCTACACCTTC. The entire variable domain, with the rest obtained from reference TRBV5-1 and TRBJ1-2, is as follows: KAGVTQTPRYLIKTRGQQVTLSCSPISGHRSVSWYQQTPGQGLQFLFEYFSETQRNKGNFPGRFSGRQFSNSRSEMNVSTLELGDSALYLCASSLTTGEEGYTFGSGTRLTVV.